The source of this T cell receptor (beta chain) is a study of response to subunit inactivated influenza vaccine. Findings and caveats of the study: Researchers suggested that each seasonal influenza vaccination recruits few new T cells.

MiXCR was run by TCRdb on the RT-PCR reads, yielding one entry per CDR3 protein. The repertoire holds 450,000 to 550,000 distinct CDR3 sequences, with about 25% as singletons. V gave up 4 bases and J gave up 7 bases, with 13 bases separating them. CDR1 DFQATT and CDR2 SNEGSKA come from the germline V gene (reference sequence). The CDR3 spans 13 residues. As to this clonotype: The antigen remains unidentified.

The specimen was CD4+ T cells sorted from PBMCs, collected more than 4 days after vaccination. This chain joins TRBV20-1 and TRBJ1-4; a possible D gene is TRBD1 (5 bases). The sequence was obtained from a man aged 50 to 60 who received an inactivated influenza vaccine. The CDR3: CSATYPGGEKLFF. CDR3 DNA sequence: TGCAGTGCTACGTATCCCGGGGGTGAAAAACTGTTTTTT.